The 23 T cell receptor beta chains listed next were all sequenced from one sample in a study of cytomegalovirus exposure and HLA in healthy donors. Repertoires were generated with immunoSEQ multiplex PCR, while TCRdb's copy carries only in-frame clones and drops some. This table has almost 65,000 clones, around 88% appearing once. Sequencing input: PBMCs. The receptors come from a woman between 18 and 29 years old in good health and CMV-seronegative.

The gene calls are TRBV4-1 and TRBJ1-5; D remains ambiguous. The V end was cut by 2 bases, the J end by 1 base, with 6 bases between. Germline CDR1 MGHRA, CDR2 YSYEKL. The CDR3 is 14 amino acids. CDR3 DNA: TGCGCCAGCAGCCAACCCGGGAGCAATCAGCCCCAGCATTTT. Amino acid sequence: CASSQPGSNQPQHF.

This chain joins TRBV6-4 and TRBJ2-1; 8 bases fit TRBD2. J lost 4 bases, V lost 3 bases, and 5 bases had no gene match. CDR1 MRHNA and CDR2 SNTAGT come from the germline V gene. This CDR3 spans 15 amino acids. This CDR3 reads CASSDERGGYNEQFF. The CDR3 DNA sequence: TGTGCCAGCAGTGATGAACGGGGGGGGTACAATGAGCAGTTCTTC.

This clone was detected a few times. The rearrangement links TRBV30 to TRBJ1-2; D is possibly TRBD1 (5 bases). Germline CDR1 and CDR2: GTSNPN and SVGIG (reference sequence). This CDR3 spans 15 amino acids. Deletions cut 4 bases from V and 4 bases from J, with 19 bases between. As DNA, the CDR3 is TGTGCCTGGATTGTTGGAGACAGCAGCTCCTATGGCTACACCTTC. It encodes CAWIVGDSSSYGYTF.

In this sample, this clone turned up once. CDR3: CASSPHAGTSTDTQYF. CDR3 nucleotides: TGTGCCAGCAGCCCGCACGCCGGGACTAGCACAGATACGCAGTATTTT. The chain joins TRBV7-3 to TRBJ2-3; D may be TRBD2 (6 bases). Germline CDR1 is SGHTA and CDR2 is FQGTGA. The ends were cut back, 5 bases at V and 0 bases at J, with 15 bases in the middle. CDR3 length: 16 residues.

This sequence joins TRBV19 and TRBJ1-2; weak D call: TRBD1 (5 bases). V gave up 9 bases and J gave up 3 bases, with 17 bases separating them. CDR1 and CDR2 from the germline V gene are LNHDA and SQIVND (reference sequence). The CDR3 loop spans 14 amino acids. CDR3 loop: CASHLQGDDYGYTF. CDR3 coding DNA: TGTGCCAGCCATCTTCAGGGTGACGACTATGGCTACACCTTC.

The V call is TRBV4-3, the J call TRBJ1-4, with D maybe TRBD1 (5 bases). The V gene lost 0 bases and the J gene lost 10 bases, with 18 bases spanning the gap. The CDR3 covers 16 residues. Germline CDR1 and CDR2: LGHNA and YSLEER. The CDR3 loop is CASSQEGGVGDGKLFF. CDR3 sequence (DNA): TGCGCCAGCAGCCAAGAAGGTGGTGTAGGGGATGGAAAACTGTTTTTT.

The count of this clone is one. The J gene is TRBJ2-7, the V gene TRBV11-2; D call uncertain. The CDR3 contains 13 residues. CDR1 is SGHAT, CDR2 FQNNGV, per germline. The V end was cut by 1 base, the J end by 7 bases, with 11 bases between. This chain's CDR3 is CASSLALNTEQYF. CDR3 DNA: TGTGCCAGCAGCTTAGCTTTAAACACGGAGCAGTACTTC.

The J gene is TRBJ1-5, the V gene TRBV4-1; D is uncertain. CDR3 size: 15 residues. Germline values: CDR1 MGHRA, CDR2 YSYEKL. V was clipped by 4 bases and J by 0 bases, with 10 bases between them. The CDR3 reads CASSPVKNSNQPQHF. CDR3 DNA sequence: TGCGCCAGCAGCCCGGTAAAAAATAGCAATCAGCCCCAGCATTTT.

The genes are TRBV27 and TRBJ2-1; D is perhaps TRBD1 (6 bases). The CDR3 is 13 amino acids. With 6 bases removed from V and 3 bases from J, the gap between germline ends came to 9 bases. CDR1 is MNHEY and CDR2 is SMNVEV in the germline V gene (reference sequence). The CDR3 region is CASSQGHYNEQFF. CDR3 bases: TGTGCCAGCAGCCAGGGGCACTACAATGAGCAGTTCTTC.

The rearrangement uses TRBV6-5 and TRBJ1-5, with a tentative D call TRBD1 (6 bases). Per germline, CDR1 MNHEY and CDR2 SVGAGI. The ends were cut back, 4 bases at V and 7 bases at J, with 14 bases in the middle. The CDR3 runs 14 residues. CDR3 DNA sequence: TGTGCCAGCAGTTTTCAGGGGTATGGACAGCCCCAGCATTTT. It encodes CASSFQGYGQPQHF.

This clone was seen only a few times. The chain recombines TRBV6-1 with TRBJ1-2; the match to TRBD1 covers 8 bases. Looked up from germline, CDR1 is MNHNS and CDR2 is SASEGT. The CDR3 sequence is 14 residues long. After removal of 6 bases from V and 3 bases from J, the junction contained 6 bases not matched to a gene. The CDR3 loop is CASRGTGSYYGYTF. CDR3 bases: TGTGCCAGCAGAGGGACAGGTTCATACTATGGCTACACCTTC.

This chain joins TRBV4-3 and TRBJ1-1; D is possibly TRBD1 (6 bases). The V end lost 1 base, the J end lost 5 bases, and 14 bases lay between the germline ends. This CDR3 region has 15 residues. From germline, CDR1 is LGHNA and CDR2 YSLEER. CDR3 coding DNA: TGCGCCAGCAGCCAAGTCGGGGGGCGGGGGACTGAAGCTTTCTTT. Residues: CASSQVGGRGTEAFF.

The rearrangement joins TRBV30 to TRBJ2-1, with D possibly TRBD2 on 5 matching bases. The V gene's germline CDR1 is GTSNPN and CDR2 SVGIG (reference sequence). CDR3 length equals 21 residues. V lost 3 bases and J 3 bases, leaving 33 bases between the germline ends. CDR3 loop: CAWSPSTILGSSVRGYNEQFF. In DNA, the CDR3 is TGTGCCTGGAGCCCTAGCACGATTTTAGGGTCCTCAGTTCGTGGCTACAATGAGCAGTTCTTC.

V gene TRBV7-8 combines with J gene TRBJ1-1, with TRBD1 matching 7 bases. The germline gives CDR1 SGHVS, CDR2 FQNEAQ. With 5 bases clipped from V and 3 bases from J, the junction kept 6 bases outside the gene matches. The CDR3 is 14 residues long. The CDR3 spells CASSLGQVDTEAFF. The CDR3 DNA follows: TGTGCCAGCAGCCTCGGACAGGTTGACACTGAAGCTTTCTTT.

V and J are TRBV7-2 and TRBJ1-2; TRBD1 agrees at 10 bases. The CDR3 totals 15 residues. V was clipped by 8 bases and J by 4 bases; unmatched bases: 10. Germline-derived CDR1 and CDR2 are SGHTA and FQGNSA. This chain's CDR3 is CASRDRGGAGYGYTF. The CDR3 DNA reads TGTGCCAGCCGGGACAGGGGTGGAGCGGGCTATGGCTACACCTTC.

The chain is built from TRBV5-6 and TRBJ2-7, with D possibly TRBD2 on 9 matching bases. Trimming took off 3 bases at V and 2 bases at J, with 18 bases between the two ends. The CDR3 is made up of 16 amino acids. CDR1 is SGHDT and CDR2 is YYEEEE in the germline V gene. The CDR3 nucleotides read TGTGCCAGCAGCTCCCAGGGGGCGGGAGGGCCCTACGAGCAGTACTTC. Encoded protein: CASSSQGAGGPYEQYF.

The chain carries TRBV11-2 and TRBJ1-2; maybe TRBD1 (6 bases). Looked up from germline, CDR1 is SGHAT and CDR2 is FQNNGV. The V gene lost 4 bases and the J gene lost 2 bases, with 14 bases spanning the gap. This CDR3 region has 15 residues. Here the CDR3 DNA reads TGTGCCAGCAGCTCGGAGGGGGGGGTCAACTATGGCTACACCTTC. Encoded protein: CASSSEGGVNYGYTF.

This chain uses TRBV5-4 with TRBJ1-2; 10 positions agree with TRBD1. The CDR3 sequence is 16 residues long. The germline gives CDR1 SGHNT, CDR2 YYREEE (reference sequence). The V and J ends lost 2 bases and 8 bases, in that order; junction bases with no gene match: 12. The CDR3 spells CASSFLSRQGAGGYTF. The CDR3 DNA is TGTGCCAGCAGCTTCTTGTCTAGACAGGGGGCGGGCGGCTACACCTTC.

The rearrangement links TRBV4-2 to TRBJ2-3, with TRBD2 matching over 10 bases. CDR3 size: 17 residues. The V segment lost 0 bases and the J segment 2 bases; nucleotides outside the gene matches: 5. Germline CDR1 and CDR2: LGHNA and YNFKEQ. CDR3 loop: CASSQDLAGGVTDTQYF. CDR3 nucleotides: TGTGCCAGCAGCCAAGATTTAGCGGGAGGAGTCACAGATACGCAGTATTTT.

This sequence joins TRBV29-1 and TRBJ2-2, with 9 bases aligning to TRBD1. V trimming: 7 bases; J trimming: 4 bases; junction bases outside the gene matches: 1. Germline V lookup: CDR1 SQVTM, CDR2 ANQGSEA. The CDR3 runs to 12 residues. The CDR3 nucleotides read TGCAGCGCGGACAGGGGCACCGGGGAGCTGTTTTTT. Protein: CSADRGTGELFF.

This chain joins TRBV19 and TRBJ2-3; TRBD2 matches at 11 bases. Germline loops: CDR1 LNHDA, CDR2 SQIVND (reference sequence). CDR3 size: 17 residues. Losses at the gene ends were 0 bases for V and 3 bases for J; bases not matched to a gene: 5. The chain's CDR3 is CASSIDVLAGATDTQYF. The CDR3 nucleotides are TGTGCCAGTAGTATAGACGTACTAGCGGGGGCTACAGATACGCAGTATTTT. The full variable domain, in which reference TRBV19 and TRBJ2-3 provide the parts outside the CDR3, is DGGITQSPKYLFRKEGQNVTLSCEQNLNHDAMYWYRQDPGQGLRLIYYSQIVNDFQKGDIAEGYSVSREKKESFPLTVTSAQKNPTAFYLCASSIDVLAGATDTQYFGPGTRLTVL.

The rearrangement uses TRBV2 and TRBJ2-1; 9 bases fit TRBD2. The length of the CDR3 is 14 residues. Germline-derived CDR1 and CDR2 are SNHLY and FYNNEI. Trimming at V came to 6 bases and at J to 8 bases, leaving 8 bases not matched to a gene. The CDR3 bases are TGTGCCAGCAGGGATAGCGGGAGTTTTGATGAGCAGTTCTTC. Translated: CASRDSGSFDEQFF.

The CDR3 region has the DNA TGTGCCAGCAGCGTGACAGGAGATCACTCTGGAAACACCATATATTTT. The encoded protein is CASSVTGDHSGNTIYF. This rearrangement joins TRBV5-6 to TRBJ1-3; perhaps TRBD1 as D (6 bases). CDR1 and CDR2 from the germline V gene are SGHDT and YYEEEE. V was pared by 4 bases and J by 0 bases, with 14 bases between. There are 16 residues in the CDR3.